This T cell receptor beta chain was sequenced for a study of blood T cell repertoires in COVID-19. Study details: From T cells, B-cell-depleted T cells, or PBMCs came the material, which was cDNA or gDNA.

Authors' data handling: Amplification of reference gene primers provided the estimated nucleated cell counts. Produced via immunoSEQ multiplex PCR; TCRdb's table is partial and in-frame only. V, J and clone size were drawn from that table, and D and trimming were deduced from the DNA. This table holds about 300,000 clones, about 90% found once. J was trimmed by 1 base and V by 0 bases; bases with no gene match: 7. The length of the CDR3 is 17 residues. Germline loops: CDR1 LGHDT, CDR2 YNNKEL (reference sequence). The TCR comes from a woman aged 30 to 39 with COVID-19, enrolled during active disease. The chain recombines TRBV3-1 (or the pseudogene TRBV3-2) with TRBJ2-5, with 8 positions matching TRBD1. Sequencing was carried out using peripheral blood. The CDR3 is CASSQDFWQGAQETQYF. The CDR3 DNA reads TGTGCCAGCAGCCAAGATTTTTGGCAGGGGGCCCAAGAGACCCAGTACTTC.